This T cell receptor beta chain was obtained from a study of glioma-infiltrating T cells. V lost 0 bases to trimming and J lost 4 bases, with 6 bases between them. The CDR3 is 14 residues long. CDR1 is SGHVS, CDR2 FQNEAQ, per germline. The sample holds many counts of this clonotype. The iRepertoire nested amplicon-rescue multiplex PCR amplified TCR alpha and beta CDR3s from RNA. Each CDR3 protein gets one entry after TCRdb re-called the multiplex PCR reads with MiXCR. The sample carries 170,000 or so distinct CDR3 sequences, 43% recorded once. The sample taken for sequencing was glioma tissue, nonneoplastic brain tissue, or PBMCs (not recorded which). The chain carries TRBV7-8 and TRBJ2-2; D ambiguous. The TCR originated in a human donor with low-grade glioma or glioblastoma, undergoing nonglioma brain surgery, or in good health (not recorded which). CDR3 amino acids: CASSLASSTGELFF. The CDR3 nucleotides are TGTGCCAGCAGCTTAGCGTCTAGCACCGGGGAGCTGTTTTTT.